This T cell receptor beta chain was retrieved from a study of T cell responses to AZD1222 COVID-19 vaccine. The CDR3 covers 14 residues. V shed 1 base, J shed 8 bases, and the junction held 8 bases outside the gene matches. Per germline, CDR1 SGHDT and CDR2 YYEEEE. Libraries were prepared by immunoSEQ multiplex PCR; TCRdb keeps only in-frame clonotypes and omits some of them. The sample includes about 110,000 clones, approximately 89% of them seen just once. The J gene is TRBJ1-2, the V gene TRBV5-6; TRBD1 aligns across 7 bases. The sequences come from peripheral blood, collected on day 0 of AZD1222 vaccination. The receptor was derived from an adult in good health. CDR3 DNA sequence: TGTGCCAGCAGCTTGTCAGGGGGGGCACGAGGCTACACCTTC. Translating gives CASSLSGGARGYTF.